This T cell receptor (beta chain) was identified during a study of OX40 agonist ivuxolimab in advanced cancers. Study details: Ivuxolimab, an antibody acting as an agonist of OX40 (CD134), was used to treat patients. The study gave patients intravenous ivuxolimab at 0.01 to 10 mg/kg every 2 weeks. Allowance was made for prior anti-PD-1, anti-PD-L1 or anti-CTLA-4 therapy, and 40% to 45% had some.

Looked up from germline, CDR1 is MDHEN and CDR2 is SYDVKM. Trimming shortened V by 2 bases and J by 5 bases, and 10 bases separated the two germline ends. The CDR3 runs to 14 residues. Using immunoSEQ multiplex PCR, the repertoire was profiled, and TCRdb retains in-frame clones only, with some absent. The sample holds some 80,000 clones, roughly 85% seen once. The receptor's source is an adult with an advanced solid tumor such as melanoma, head and neck, liver or kidney cancer. The genes are TRBV28 and TRBJ1-5; perhaps TRBD1 as D (5 bases). Material: CD4+ or CD8+ T cells sorted from blood, obtained in a trial of the OX40 agonist ivuxolimab. The CDR3 is CASSLAAGYQPQHF. CDR3 nucleotides: TGTGCCAGCAGTTTAGCGGCAGGGTATCAGCCCCAGCATTTT.